The following is a T cell receptor beta chain sequence with its context. The data stem from a study of Ad26.COV2.S vaccination and SARS-CoV-2 variants. Profiling relied on immunoSEQ multiplex PCR, and the TCRdb table lists in-frame clones only, not all of them. Altogether over 110,000 clones are present, 70% to 90% being singletons, with the ten largest covering 5%. Looked up from germline, CDR1 is SGHVS and CDR2 is FQNEAQ. This CDR3 is built from 15 residues. V gave up 1 base and J gave up 2 bases, with 12 bases separating them. The genes are TRBV7-8 and TRBJ2-7; D is unclear. This receptor was identified in a human donor who had recovered from COVID-19. The starting material was peripheral blood, obtained after recovery from COVID-19. CDR3 sequence reads: CASSLVSGSTYEQYF. The CDR3, as DNA: TGTGCCAGCAGCTTAGTGTCTGGATCGACCTACGAGCAGTACTTC.